This T cell receptor beta chain stems from a study of OX40 agonist ivuxolimab in advanced cancers. About the full investigation: The costimulatory receptor OX40 (CD134) was targeted by ivuxolimab, a fully human IgG2 agonistic monoclonal antibody. Intravenous ivuxolimab was administered to patients every 2 weeks at six dose levels: 0.01, 0.1, 0.3, 1.5, 3 and 10 mg/kg. Of the approximately 50 patients in dose escalation, 19 had hepatocellular carcinoma, around 15 had melanoma, 9 had renal cell carcinoma and 9 had head and neck cancer. A male proportion of around 80% and a mean age of approximately 55 years, ranging from 23 to 79, were recorded for the dose-escalation cohort. Prior anti-PD-1, anti-PD-L1 or anti-CTLA-4 therapy was permitted, and checkpoint inhibitors had been received by around 40% of dose-escalation patients. Partial responses were achieved by three dose-escalation patients, of whom one had hepatocellular carcinoma and two had cutaneous melanoma. Peripheral TCRbeta sequencing was intended to test whether TCR sequence diversity was altered and clonal T-cell expansion was caused by ivuxolimab. The monotherapy dose-escalation portion (N of about 50 patients) of the phase I ivuxolimab trial is reported in the paper. Overall study outcomes, separate from this receptor: After ivuxolimab, more expanded clones were found on average in CD8+ T cells than in CD4+ T cells. In partial responders in the 0.1-3.0 mg/kg groups, normalized peripheral clonal expansion was found to be among the lowest, especially among CD8+ T cells. The antigen specificity of the clonally expanded peripheral T cells was not determined. At doses of 0.1 to 3.0 mg/kg, clonal expansion of both CD4+ and CD8+ T cells in blood was seen between baseline and week 6. Low levels of normalized T-cell clonal expansion were also seen in some patients who did not respond.

Genomic DNA was isolated from the sorted cells so that the TCRbeta CDR3 region could be sequenced. The immunoSEQ Assay was used for sequencing of TCRbeta CDR3 regions. This immuneACCESS table, as held by TCRdb, lists in-frame sequences with V and J called but not all clones. Of the missing ones, under half trace to an unresolved V gene in checked studies; the others have no known cause. This sample comprises tens of thousands of clones, 88% of them detected only once. Of the sample, roughly 13% falls within the top ten clones. Per the germline V gene, SGDLS is the CDR1 and YYNGEE is the CDR2. V trim: 0 bases; J trim: 5 bases; unmatched bases: 9. Measured from the cysteine to the phenylalanine, the CDR3 is 16 residues long. The kept DNA is CDR3 alone, 48 bases in frame from the first base. The trial excluded patients who had a history of autoimmune disease or were on systemic immunosuppression. Peripheral blood for TCR sequencing was drawn from every dose cohort at baseline, at cycle 4 day 1 and at cycle 7 day 1. Samples came from an open-label, multicenter, first-in-human phase I dose-escalation trial of ivuxolimab. Adults with locally advanced or metastatic melanoma, renal cell carcinoma, hepatocellular carcinoma or head and neck squamous cell carcinoma were enrolled in the trial. Before TCR sequencing, CD4+ T cells and CD8+ T cells were sorted from peripheral blood as separate populations.

Turning to this clone: It lacks a known antigen. No much larger clone is present one base from it, and per-base qualities are unavailable.

The chain links TRBV9 with TRBJ2-5, with TRBD2 matching 8 junction bases. The receptor was derived from an adult with an advanced solid tumor such as melanoma, head and neck, liver or kidney cancer. Here the sequenced sample was CD4+ or CD8+ T cells sorted from blood, taken in a trial of the OX40 agonist ivuxolimab. The CDR3 region: CASSVEAGVTTETQYF. At the DNA level, the sequence is TGTGCCAGCAGCGTAGAAGCGGGAGTAACAACGGAGACCCAGTACTTC.